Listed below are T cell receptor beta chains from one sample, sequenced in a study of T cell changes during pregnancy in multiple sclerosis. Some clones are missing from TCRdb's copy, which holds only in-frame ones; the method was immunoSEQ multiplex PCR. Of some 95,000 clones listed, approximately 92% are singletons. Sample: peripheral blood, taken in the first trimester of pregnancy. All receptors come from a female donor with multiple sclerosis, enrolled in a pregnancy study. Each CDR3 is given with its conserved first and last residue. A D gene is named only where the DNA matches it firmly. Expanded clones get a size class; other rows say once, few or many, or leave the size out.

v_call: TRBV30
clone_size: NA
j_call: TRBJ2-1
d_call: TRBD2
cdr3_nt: TGTGCCTGGGCCCTAGCGGGAGTAAGTGAGCAGTTCTTC
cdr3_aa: CAWALAGVSEQFF

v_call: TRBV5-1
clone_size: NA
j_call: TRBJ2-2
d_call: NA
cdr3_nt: TGCGCCAGCAGCTTCAGGGCCCGGGAGCTGTTTTTT
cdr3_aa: CASSFRARELFF

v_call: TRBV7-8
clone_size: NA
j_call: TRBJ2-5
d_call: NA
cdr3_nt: TGTGCCAGCAGCTTAAGACCTGGGGGGTTACAGAACCAAGAGACCCAGTACTTC
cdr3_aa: CASSLRPGGLQNQETQYF

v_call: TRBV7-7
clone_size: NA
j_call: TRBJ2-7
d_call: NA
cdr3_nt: TGTGCTAGCAGCTTAGGGCCAGGGCGATCCTACGAGCAGTACTTC
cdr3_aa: CASSLGPGRSYEQYF

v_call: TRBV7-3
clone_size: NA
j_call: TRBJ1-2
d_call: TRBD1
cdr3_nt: TGTGCCAGCAGCTTGACAGGGATCTATGGCTACACCTTC
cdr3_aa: CASSLTGIYGYTF

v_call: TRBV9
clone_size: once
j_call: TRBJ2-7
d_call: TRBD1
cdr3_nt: TGTGCCAGCACCCGAGGGGCGACAGGGGGCATCTACGAGCAGTACTTC
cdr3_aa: CASTRGATGGIYEQYF

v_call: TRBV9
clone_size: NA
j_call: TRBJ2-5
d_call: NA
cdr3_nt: TGTGCCAGCAGCGTAGCCACGTCCGGGGATGGCCAAGAGACCCAGTACTTC
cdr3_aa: CASSVATSGDGQETQYF

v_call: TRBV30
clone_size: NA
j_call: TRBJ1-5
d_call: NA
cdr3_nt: TGTGCCTGGAGTGACGCAGATCAGCCCCAGCATTTT
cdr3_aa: CAWSDADQPQHF

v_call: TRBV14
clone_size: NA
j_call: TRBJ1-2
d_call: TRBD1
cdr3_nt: TGTGCCAGCAGCCAAATGGGACAGGGGGTGCGATATGGCTACACCTTC
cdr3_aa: CASSQMGQGVRYGYTF

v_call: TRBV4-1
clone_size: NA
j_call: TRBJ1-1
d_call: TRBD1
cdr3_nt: TGCGCCAGCAGCCAAGGACAGGGAGAAGCTTTCTTT
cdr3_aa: CASSQGQGEAFF

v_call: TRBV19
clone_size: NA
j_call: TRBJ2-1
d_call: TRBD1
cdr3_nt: TGTGCCAGTAGTAGCTGGGACAGGTCCTACAATGAGCAGTTCTTC
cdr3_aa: CASSSWDRSYNEQFF

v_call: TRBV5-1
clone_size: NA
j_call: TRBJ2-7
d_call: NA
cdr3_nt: TGCGCCAGCAGCTTGGTGGGCTCTCAGGGCGAGCAGTACTTC
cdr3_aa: CASSLVGSQGEQYF

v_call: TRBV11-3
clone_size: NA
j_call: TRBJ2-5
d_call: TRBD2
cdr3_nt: TGTGCCAGCAGCTCGGGACTAGCGGGAGGAGGGGAGACCCAGTACTTC
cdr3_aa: CASSSGLAGGGETQYF

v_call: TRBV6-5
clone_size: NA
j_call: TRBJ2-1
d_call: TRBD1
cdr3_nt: TGTGCCAGCAGTTATTCGGGACAGGGCCACAATGAGCAGTTCTTC
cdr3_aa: CASSYSGQGHNEQFF

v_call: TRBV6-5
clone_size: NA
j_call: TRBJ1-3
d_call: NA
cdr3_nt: TGTGCCAGCAGTTATTCCAGGATCTCTGGAAACACCATATATTTT
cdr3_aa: CASSYSRISGNTIYF

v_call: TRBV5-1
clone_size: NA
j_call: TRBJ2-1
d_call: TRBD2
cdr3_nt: TGCGCCAGCAGCTTGGATTCTAGCGGGAGGGCCTTGTTCCTTTACAATGAGCAGTTCTTC
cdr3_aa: CASSLDSSGRALFLYNEQFF

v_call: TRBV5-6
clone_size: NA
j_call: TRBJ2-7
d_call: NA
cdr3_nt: TGTGCCAGCAGCTTCTCCTTGGGGGCAGCCGAGCAGTACTTC
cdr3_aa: CASSFSLGAAEQYF

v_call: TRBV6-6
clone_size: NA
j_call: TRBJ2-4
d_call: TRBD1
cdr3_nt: TGTGCCAGCAGTACAAACAGGGGGGCCAAAAACATTCAGTACTTC
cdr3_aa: CASSTNRGAKNIQYF

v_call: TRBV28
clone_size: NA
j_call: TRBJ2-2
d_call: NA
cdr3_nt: TGTGCCAGCAGTACCCTACGTGCGGAGGGGGCAAGCGGCAGAGCCCCGAACACCGGGGAGCTGTTTTTT
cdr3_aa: CASSTLRAEGASGRAPNTGELFF

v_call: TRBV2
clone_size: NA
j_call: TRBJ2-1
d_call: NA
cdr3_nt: TGTGCCAGCAGTGTCATGACAGGGAGGAGTGAGCAGTTCTTC
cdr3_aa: CASSVMTGRSEQFF

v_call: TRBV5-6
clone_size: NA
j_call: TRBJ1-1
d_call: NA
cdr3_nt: TGTGCCAGCAGCCCCGATGGGGGCCTAGTGGACACTGAAGCTTTCTTT
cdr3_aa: CASSPDGGLVDTEAFF

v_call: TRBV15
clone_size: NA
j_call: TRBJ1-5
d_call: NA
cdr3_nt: TGTGCCACCAGCAGAGGAGTTCCCGCGAATCAGCCCCAGCATTTT
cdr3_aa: CATSRGVPANQPQHF

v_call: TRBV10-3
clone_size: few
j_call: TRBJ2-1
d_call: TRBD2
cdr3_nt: TGTGCCACCCGGATACTAGCGGGAGATTACAATGAGCAGTTCTTC
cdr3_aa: CATRILAGDYNEQFF

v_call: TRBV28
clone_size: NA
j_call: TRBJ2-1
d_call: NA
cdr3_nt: TGTGCGACCCAGGGGGGTGAGCAGTTCTTC
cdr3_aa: CATQGGEQFF

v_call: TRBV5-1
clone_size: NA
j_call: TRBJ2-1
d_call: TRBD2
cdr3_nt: TGCGCCAGCAGCTCGGGACTAGCGGGTCACAATGAGCAGTTCTTC
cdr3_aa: CASSSGLAGHNEQFF

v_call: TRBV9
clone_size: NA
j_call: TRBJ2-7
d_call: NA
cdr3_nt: TGTGCCAGCAGCGTAGAACAGGGAAGCTCCTACGAGCAGTACTTC
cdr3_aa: CASSVEQGSSYEQYF

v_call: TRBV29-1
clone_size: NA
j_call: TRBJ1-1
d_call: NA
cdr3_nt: TGCAGCGTTGGCTGGGGGGAGAACACTGAAGCTTTCTTT
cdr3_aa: CSVGWGENTEAFF

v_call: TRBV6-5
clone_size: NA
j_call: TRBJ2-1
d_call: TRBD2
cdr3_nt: TGTGCCAGCAGACTTAGCGGGAGGAATGAGCAGTTCTTC
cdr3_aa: CASRLSGRNEQFF

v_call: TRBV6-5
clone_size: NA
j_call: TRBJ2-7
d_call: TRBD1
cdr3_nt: TGTGCCAGCAGTCAAAGCACAGGGGTGAGGCAGTACTTC
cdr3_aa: CASSQSTGVRQYF

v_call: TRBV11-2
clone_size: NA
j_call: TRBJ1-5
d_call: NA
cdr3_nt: TGTGCCAGCAGCTTAGTCGCAGGCCACTCGGGGAATCAGCCCCAGCATTTT
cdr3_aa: CASSLVAGHSGNQPQHF

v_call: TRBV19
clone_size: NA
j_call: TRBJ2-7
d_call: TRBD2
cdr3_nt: TGTGCCAGTAGTATTGTTTCGTCGGGAGGGCCGGACGAGCAGTACTTC
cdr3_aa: CASSIVSSGGPDEQYF

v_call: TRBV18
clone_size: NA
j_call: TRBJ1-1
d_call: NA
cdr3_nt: TGTGCCAGCTCACCATCGAGAAGGGGCGGATCAAACCACCTGAGATCGAACGCTGAAGCTTTCTTT
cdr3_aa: CASSPSRRGGSNHLRSNAEAFF

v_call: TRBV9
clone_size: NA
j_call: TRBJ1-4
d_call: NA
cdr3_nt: TGTGCCAGCAGCCCCCCCGCCGGGGGGAATGAAAAACTGTTTTTT
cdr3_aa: CASSPPAGGNEKLFF